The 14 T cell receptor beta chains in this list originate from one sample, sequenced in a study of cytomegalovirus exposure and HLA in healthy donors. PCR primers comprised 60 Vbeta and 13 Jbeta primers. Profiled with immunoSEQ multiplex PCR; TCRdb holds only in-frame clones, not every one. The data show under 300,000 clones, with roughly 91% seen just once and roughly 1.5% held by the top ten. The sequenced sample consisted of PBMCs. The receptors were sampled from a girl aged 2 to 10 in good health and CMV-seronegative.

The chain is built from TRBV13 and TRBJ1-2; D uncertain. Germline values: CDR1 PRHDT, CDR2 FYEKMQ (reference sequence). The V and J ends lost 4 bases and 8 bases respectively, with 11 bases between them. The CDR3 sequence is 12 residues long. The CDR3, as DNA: TGTGCCAGCAGCTCTACGGGGTTAGGCTACACCTTC. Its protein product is CASSSTGLGYTF.

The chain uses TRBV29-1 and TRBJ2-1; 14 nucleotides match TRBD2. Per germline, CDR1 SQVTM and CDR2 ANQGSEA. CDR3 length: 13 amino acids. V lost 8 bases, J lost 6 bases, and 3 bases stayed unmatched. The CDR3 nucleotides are TGCAGCTTCGGACTAGCGGGGGGCAATGAGCAGTTCTTC. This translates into CSFGLAGGNEQFF.

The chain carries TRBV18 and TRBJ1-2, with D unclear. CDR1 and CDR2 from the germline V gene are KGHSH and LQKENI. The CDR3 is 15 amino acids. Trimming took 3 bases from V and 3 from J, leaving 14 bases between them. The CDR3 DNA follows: TGTGCCAGCTCACCCTCGGGAGGTGGGGACTATGGCTACACCTTC. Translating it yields CASSPSGGGDYGYTF.

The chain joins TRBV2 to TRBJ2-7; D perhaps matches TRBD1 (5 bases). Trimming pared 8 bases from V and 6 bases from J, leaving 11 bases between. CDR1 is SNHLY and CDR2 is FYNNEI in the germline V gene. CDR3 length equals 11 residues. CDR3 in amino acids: CASLDRGEQYF. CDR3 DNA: TGTGCCAGCCTAGATAGGGGCGAGCAGTACTTC.

Here the CDR3 reads CASNRPPRQGGSSQYF. The CDR3 DNA is TGTGCCAGCAACCGACCCCCGCGTCAGGGGGGAAGTTCCCAGTACTTC. The rearrangement uses TRBV28 and TRBJ2-5, with D possibly being TRBD1 (7 bases). This CDR3 region has 16 residues. Deletions cut 7 bases from V and 9 bases from J, with 27 bases between. Germline V lookup: CDR1 MDHEN, CDR2 SYDVKM. Using reference TRBV28 and TRBJ2-5 for the parts outside the CDR3, the full variable domain is DVKVTQSSRYLVKRTGEKVFLECVQDMDHENMFWYRQDPGLGLRLIYFSYDVKMKEKGDIPEGYSVSREKKERFSLILESASTNQTSMYLCASNRPPRQGGSSQYFGPGTRLLVL.

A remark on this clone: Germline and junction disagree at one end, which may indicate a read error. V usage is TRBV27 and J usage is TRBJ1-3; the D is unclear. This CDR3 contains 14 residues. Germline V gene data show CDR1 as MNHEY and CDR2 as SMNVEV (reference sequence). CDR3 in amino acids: CASTPESSANTIYF. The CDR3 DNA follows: TGTGCCAGCACCCCGGAGAGCTCTGCAAACACCATATATTTT.

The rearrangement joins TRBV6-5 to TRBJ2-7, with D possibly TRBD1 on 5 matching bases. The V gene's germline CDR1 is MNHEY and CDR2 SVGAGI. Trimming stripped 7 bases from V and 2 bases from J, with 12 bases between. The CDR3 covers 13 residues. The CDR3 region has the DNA TGTGCCAGCACCGATCGACAGACCTACGAGCAGTACTTC. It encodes CASTDRQTYEQYF.

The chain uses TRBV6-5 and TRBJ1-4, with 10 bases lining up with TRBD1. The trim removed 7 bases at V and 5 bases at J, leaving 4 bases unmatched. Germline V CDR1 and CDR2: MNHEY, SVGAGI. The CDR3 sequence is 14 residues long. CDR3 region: CASTPGQGNEKLFF. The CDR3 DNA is TGTGCCAGCACTCCGGGACAGGGGAATGAAAAACTGTTTTTT.

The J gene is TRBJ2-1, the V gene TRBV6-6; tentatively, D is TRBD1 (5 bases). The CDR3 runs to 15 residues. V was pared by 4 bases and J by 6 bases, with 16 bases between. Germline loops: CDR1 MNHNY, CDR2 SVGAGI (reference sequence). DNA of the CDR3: TGTGCCAGCAGTTTATTGGGCAGTAGGGGCAATGAGCAGTTCTTC. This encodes CASSLLGSRGNEQFF.

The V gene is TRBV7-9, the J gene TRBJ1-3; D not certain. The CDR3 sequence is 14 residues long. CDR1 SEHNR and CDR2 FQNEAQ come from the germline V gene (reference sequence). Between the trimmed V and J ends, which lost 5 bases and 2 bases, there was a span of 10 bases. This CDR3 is CASSRGPAGNTIYF. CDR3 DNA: TGTGCCAGCAGCCGAGGGCCCGCTGGAAACACCATATATTTT. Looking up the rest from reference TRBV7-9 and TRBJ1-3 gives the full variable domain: DTGVSQNPRHKITKRGQNVTFRCDPISEHNRLYWYRQTLGQGPEFLTYFQNEAQLEKSRLLSDRFSAERPKGSFSTLEIQRTEQGDSAMYLCASSRGPAGNTIYFGEGSWLTVV.

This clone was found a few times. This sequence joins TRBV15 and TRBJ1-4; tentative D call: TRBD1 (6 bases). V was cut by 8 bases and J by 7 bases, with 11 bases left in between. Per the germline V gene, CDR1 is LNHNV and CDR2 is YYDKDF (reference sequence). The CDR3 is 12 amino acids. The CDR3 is CATQGFGEKLFF. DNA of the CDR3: TGTGCCACCCAGGGGTTCGGTGAAAAACTGTTTTTT.

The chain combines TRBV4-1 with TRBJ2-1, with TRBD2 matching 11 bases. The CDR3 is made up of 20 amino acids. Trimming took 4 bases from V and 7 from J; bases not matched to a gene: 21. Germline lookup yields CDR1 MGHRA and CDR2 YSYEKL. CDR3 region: CASSLNWLAGGKRGSNEQFF. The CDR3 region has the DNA TGCGCCAGCAGCCTCAACTGGCTAGCGGGAGGAAAGCGGGGTTCAAATGAGCAGTTCTTC.

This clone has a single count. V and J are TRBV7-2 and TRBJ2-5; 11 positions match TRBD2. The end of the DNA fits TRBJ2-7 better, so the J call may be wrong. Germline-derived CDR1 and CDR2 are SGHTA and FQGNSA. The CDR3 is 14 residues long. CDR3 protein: CASSTSGSSYEQYF. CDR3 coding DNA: TGTGCCAGCAGCACTAGCGGGAGCTCCTACGAGCAGTACTTC.

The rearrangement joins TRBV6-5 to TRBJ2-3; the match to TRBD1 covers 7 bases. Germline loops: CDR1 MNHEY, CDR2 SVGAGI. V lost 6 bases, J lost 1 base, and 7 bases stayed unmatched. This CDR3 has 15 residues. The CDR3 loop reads CASRTGDFGTDTQYF. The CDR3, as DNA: TGTGCCAGCAGAACAGGGGATTTCGGCACAGATACGCAGTATTTT.